The rows below give T cell receptor beta chains drawn from one sample of a study of cytomegalovirus exposure and HLA in healthy donors. Method: immunoSEQ multiplex PCR; TCRdb's copy keeps in-frame clones and lacks some. Of some 99,000 clones listed, roughly 63% were seen once; the top ten hold under 6.5%. Sequenced sample: PBMCs. These receptors all come from a woman between 65 and 79 years old in good health and CMV-seropositive. The CDR3 runs from the conserved cysteine through the conserved F or W. D genes are given only for firm matches. Rows give clone size only sometimes, using once, few, many, or a class for an expanded clone.

V gene,J gene,D gene,clone size,CDR3 protein,CDR3 DNA
TRBV29-1,TRBJ2-3,TRBD1,NA,CSVEEDGDRSWYF,TGCAGCGTTGAAGAAGATGGGGACAGGAGCTGGTATTTT
TRBV6-5,TRBJ1-6,NA,NA,CASRLADSPLHF,TGTGCCAGCAGGTTGGCTGATTCACCCCTCCACTTT
TRBV18,TRBJ2-3,TRBD1,NA,CASSPLVGGGDTQYF,TGTGCCAGCTCACCACTAGTAGGGGGCGGAGATACGCAGTATTTT
TRBV5-1,TRBJ2-3,TRBD1,NA,CASSWDSPTDTQYF,TGCGCCAGCAGCTGGGACAGCCCCACAGATACGCAGTATTTT
TRBV10-3,TRBJ1-1,NA,NA,CATGLTNTEAFF,TGTGCCACGGGACTGACGAACACTGAAGCTTTCTTT
TRBV10-1,TRBJ2-5,NA,NA,CASSERGAGEETQYF,TGCGCCAGCAGTGAAAGGGGGGCGGGGGAAGAGACCCAGTACTTC
TRBV29-1,TRBJ2-1,TRBD1,NA,CSIDRGFLGEQFF,TGCAGCATAGACAGGGGGTTTCTAGGAGAGCAGTTCTTC
TRBV4-3,TRBJ1-1,NA,NA,CASSQDPGYMNTEAFF,TGCGCCAGCAGCCAAGACCCAGGCTACATGAACACTGAAGCTTTCTTT
TRBV7-9,TRBJ2-5,TRBD1,NA,CASSLAGGETQYF,TGTGCCAGCAGCTTGGCAGGGGGAGAGACCCAGTACTTC
TRBV10-2,TRBJ1-5,TRBD1,NA,CASSWDRGEQPQHF,TGCGCCAGCAGCTGGGACAGGGGAGAACAGCCCCAGCATTTT
TRBV11-2,TRBJ1-5,TRBD1,few,CASSATGLSNQPQHF,TGTGCCAGCAGCGCGACAGGGTTGAGCAATCAGCCCCAGCATTTT
TRBV5-8,TRBJ1-1,TRBD1,NA,CASSGGTANTEAFF,TGTGCCAGCAGCGGCGGGACAGCCAACACTGAAGCTTTCTTT
TRBV25-1,TRBJ2-2,TRBD1,NA,CASTQPSAGGGKLFF,TGTGCCAGCACTCAACCGAGCGCAGGGGGCGGCAAGCTGTTTTTT
TRBV4-1,TRBJ2-7,TRBD1,NA,CASSQRQGSYEQYF,TGCGCCAGCAGCCAGAGACAGGGCTCCTACGAGCAGTACTTC
TRBV18,TRBJ2-3,NA,NA,CASSPYTDTQYF,TGTGCCAGCTCACCATACACAGATACGCAGTATTTT
TRBV30,TRBJ2-1,NA,NA,CAWSVLSSYNEQFF,TGTGCCTGGAGTGTACTTAGCTCCTACAATGAGCAGTTCTTC